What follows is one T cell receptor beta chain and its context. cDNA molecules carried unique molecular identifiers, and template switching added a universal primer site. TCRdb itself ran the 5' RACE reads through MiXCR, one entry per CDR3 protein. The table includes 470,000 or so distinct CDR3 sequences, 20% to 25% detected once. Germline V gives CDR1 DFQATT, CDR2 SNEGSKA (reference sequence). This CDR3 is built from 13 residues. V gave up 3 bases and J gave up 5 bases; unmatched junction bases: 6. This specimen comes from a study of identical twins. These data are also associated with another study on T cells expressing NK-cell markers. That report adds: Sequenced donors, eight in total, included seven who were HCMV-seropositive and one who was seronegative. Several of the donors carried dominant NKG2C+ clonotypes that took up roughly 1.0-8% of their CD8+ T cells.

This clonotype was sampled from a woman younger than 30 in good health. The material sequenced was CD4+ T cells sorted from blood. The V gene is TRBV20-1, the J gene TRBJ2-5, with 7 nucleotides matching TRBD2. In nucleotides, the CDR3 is TGCAGTGCTAGGTGGCGGCGGGGGGAGACCCAGTACTTC. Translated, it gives CSARWRRGETQYF.